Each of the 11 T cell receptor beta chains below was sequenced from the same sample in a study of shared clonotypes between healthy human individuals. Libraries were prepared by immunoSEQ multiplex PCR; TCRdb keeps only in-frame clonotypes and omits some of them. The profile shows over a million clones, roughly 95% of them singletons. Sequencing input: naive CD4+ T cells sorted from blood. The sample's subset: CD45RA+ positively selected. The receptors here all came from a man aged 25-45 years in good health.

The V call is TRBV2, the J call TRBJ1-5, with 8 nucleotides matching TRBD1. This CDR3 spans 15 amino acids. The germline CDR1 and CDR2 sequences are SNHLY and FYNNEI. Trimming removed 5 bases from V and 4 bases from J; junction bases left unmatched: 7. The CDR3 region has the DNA TGTGCCAGCAGTCCGGACAGGGCGCGGAATCAGCCCCAGCATTTT. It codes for CASSPDRARNQPQHF.

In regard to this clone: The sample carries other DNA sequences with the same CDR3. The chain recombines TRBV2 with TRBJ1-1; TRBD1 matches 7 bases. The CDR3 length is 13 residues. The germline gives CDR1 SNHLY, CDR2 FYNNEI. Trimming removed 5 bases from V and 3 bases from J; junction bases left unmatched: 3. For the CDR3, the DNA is TGTGCCAGCAGTAGACAGGGCTACACTGAAGCTTTCTTT. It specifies CASSRQGYTEAFF.

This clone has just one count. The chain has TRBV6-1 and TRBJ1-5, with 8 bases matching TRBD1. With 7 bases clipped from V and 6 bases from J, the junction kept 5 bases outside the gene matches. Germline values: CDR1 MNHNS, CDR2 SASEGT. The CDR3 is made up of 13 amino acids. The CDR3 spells CASKGTGAQPQHF. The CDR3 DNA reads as TGTGCCAGCAAGGGGACAGGTGCTCAGCCCCAGCATTTT.

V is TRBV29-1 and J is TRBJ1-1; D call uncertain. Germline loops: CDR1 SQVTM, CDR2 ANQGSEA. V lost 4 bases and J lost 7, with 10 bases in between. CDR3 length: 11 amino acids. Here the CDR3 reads CSVVLSFEAFF. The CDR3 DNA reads TGCAGCGTTGTCCTATCCTTTGAAGCTTTCTTT.

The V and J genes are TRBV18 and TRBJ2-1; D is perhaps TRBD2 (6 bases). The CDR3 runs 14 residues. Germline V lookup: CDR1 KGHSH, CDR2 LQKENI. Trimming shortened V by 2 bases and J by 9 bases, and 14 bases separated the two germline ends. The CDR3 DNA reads TGTGCCAGCTCACCAGGGGCGGGAAAAAGTGAGCAGTTCTTC. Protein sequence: CASSPGAGKSEQFF.

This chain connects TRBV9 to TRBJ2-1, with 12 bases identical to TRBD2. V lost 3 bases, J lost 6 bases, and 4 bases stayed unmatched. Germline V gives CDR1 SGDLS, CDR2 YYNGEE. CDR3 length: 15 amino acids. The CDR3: CASSAGTSGLNEQFF. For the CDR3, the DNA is TGTGCCAGCAGCGCCGGGACTAGCGGGCTCAATGAGCAGTTCTTC.

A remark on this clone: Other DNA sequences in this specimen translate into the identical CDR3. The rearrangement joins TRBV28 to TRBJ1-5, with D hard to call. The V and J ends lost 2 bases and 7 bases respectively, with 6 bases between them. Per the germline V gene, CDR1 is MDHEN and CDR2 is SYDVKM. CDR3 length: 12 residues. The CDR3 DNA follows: TGTGCCAGCAGTTTAAGTGGACAGCCCCAGCATTTT. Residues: CASSLSGQPQHF.

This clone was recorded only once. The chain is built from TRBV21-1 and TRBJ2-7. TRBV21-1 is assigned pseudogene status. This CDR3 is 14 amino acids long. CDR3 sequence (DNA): TGTGCCAGCAGCAAAGGCACGGAATCCTACGAGCAGTACTTC. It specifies CASSKGTESYEQYF.

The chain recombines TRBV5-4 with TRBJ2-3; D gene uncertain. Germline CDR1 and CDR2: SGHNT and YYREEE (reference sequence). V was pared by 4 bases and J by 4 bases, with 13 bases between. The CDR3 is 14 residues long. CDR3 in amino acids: CASSLQSGPDTQYF. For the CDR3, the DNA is TGTGCCAGCAGCCTCCAGTCCGGCCCAGATACGCAGTATTTT.

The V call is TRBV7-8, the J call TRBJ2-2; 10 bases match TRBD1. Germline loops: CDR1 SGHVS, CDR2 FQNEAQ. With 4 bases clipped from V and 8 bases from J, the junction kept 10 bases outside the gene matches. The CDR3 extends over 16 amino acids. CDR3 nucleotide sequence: TGTGCCAGCAGCTCGGGACAGGGGATAACACTTGGGGAGCTGTTTTTT. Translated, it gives CASSSGQGITLGELFF.

CDR3 residues: CASSYGTREKLFF. CDR3 bases: TGTGCCAGCAGTTATGGGACTCGGGAAAAACTGTTTTTT. The rearrangement links TRBV6-6 to TRBJ1-4; maybe TRBD1 (5 bases). V was cut by 3 bases and J by 8 bases, with 10 bases left in between. The CDR3 is 13 residues long. Germline V lookup: CDR1 MNHNY, CDR2 SVGAGI (reference sequence).